These 2 T cell receptor beta chains originate from one sample sequenced in a study of beta chain features in type 1 diabetes. General observations from the study: Researchers report that Type 1 diabetes patients had moderately but significantly shorter TCRB CDR3s across all four CD4+ subsets.

For these receptors, no antigen is known. All of the isolated RNA was reverse transcribed, so expressed TCRB transcripts were sequenced. The protocol was immunoSEQ multiplex PCR, while the TCRdb copy is restricted to in-frame clones and leaves out a portion. The data contain about 160,000 clones, around 7.8% of them singletons. The sample was central memory CD4+ T cells from blood. These receptors came from a woman in her forties with type 1 diabetes.

The chain links TRBV9 to TRBJ1-2; 9 nucleotides line up with TRBD1. V lost 4 bases, J lost 3 bases, and 13 bases stayed unmatched. Germline CDR1 and CDR2: SGDLS and YYNGEE. The CDR3 totals 17 residues. Here the CDR3 DNA reads TGTGCCAGCAGCTCCACTTCTGGACAGGGGTTCTACTATGGCTACACCTTC. Its protein product is CASSSTSGQGFYYGYTF.

This clone has only a few counts. DNA for the CDR3: TGCGCCAGCAGCTTGACCACAGGGGGCGAAGGCTATGGCTACACCTTC. Translating gives CASSLTTGGEGYGYTF. The V and J genes are TRBV5-1 and TRBJ1-2; 9 positions agree with TRBD1. Looked up from germline, CDR1 is SGHRS and CDR2 is YFSETQ. Trimming took 1 base from V and 4 from J; bases not matched to a gene: 8. The CDR3 contains 16 residues.